Below are 27 T cell receptor beta chains sequenced from a single sample in a study of pediatric ulcerative colitis. Here immunoSEQ multiplex PCR was the method, and the copy in TCRdb shows in-frame clones only, minus some. The table shows roughly 64,000 clones, with roughly nine tenths occurring only once. Sequenced input: blood. The receptor source for this set is a boy between 10 and 17 years old with severe ulcerative colitis.

The chain has TRBV19 and TRBJ2-1, with 9 bases identical to TRBD2. CDR3 length: 16 residues. Trimming took 5 bases from V and 2 from J; bases not matched to a gene: 7. CDR1 is LNHDA, CDR2 SQIVND, per germline (reference sequence). The CDR3: CASSWAGGPAYNEQFF. The DNA for the CDR3 is TGTGCCAGTAGTTGGGCGGGAGGGCCCGCCTACAATGAGCAGTTCTTC.

V and J are TRBV12-5 and TRBJ2-2, with 13 positions matching TRBD2. V was pared by 0 bases and J by 4 bases, with 5 bases of the junction left unmatched. Germline lookup yields CDR1 LGHNT and CDR2 FRNRAP. The CDR3 runs to 18 residues. The CDR3 DNA sequence: TGTGCTAGTGGTTTGGTTGCACTAGCGGGAGGGATCACCGGGGAGCTGTTTTTT. This translates into CASGLVALAGGITGELFF. Using reference TRBV12-5 and TRBJ2-2 for the parts outside the CDR3, the full variable domain is DARVTQTPRHKVTEMGQEVTMRCQPILGHNTVFWYRQTMMQGLELLAYFRNRAPLDDSGMPKDRFSAEMPDATLATLKIQPSEPRDSAVYFCASGLVALAGGITGELFFGEGSRLTVL.

CDR3 DNA: TGCGCCAGCAGCCCCAGCTTGGGGGACACGCAGTATTTT. This translates into CASSPSLGDTQYF. This sequence joins TRBV5-1 and TRBJ2-3; D may match TRBD1 or TRBD2 (5 bases each). Germline V gene data show CDR1 as SGHRS and CDR2 as YFSETQ. The V and J ends lost 4 bases and 9 bases respectively, with 15 bases between them. The CDR3 consists of 13 residues.

The chain links TRBV19 to TRBJ1-1; TRBD1 matches at 10 bases. The CDR3 length is 12 residues. Germline V gives CDR1 LNHDA, CDR2 SQIVND (reference sequence). Trimming at V came to 4 bases and at J to 12 bases, leaving 5 bases not matched to a gene. The CDR3 is CASSTRDRGTFF. The CDR3 DNA is TGTGCCAGTAGTACCCGGGACAGGGGTACTTTCTTT.

The chain recombines TRBV5-1 with TRBJ2-1, with D possibly called TRBD1 or TRBD2 (5 bases each). The CDR3 runs to 12 residues. The V end was cut by 4 bases, the J end by 7 bases, with 9 bases between. Germline V gene lookup returns CDR1 SGHRS and CDR2 YFSETQ. The CDR3 sequence: CASSRDLNEQFF. The CDR3 bases are TGCGCCAGCAGCAGGGACCTAAATGAGCAGTTCTTC.

The chain combines TRBV4-2 with TRBJ2-2; 9 positions agree with TRBD2. Germline values: CDR1 LGHNA, CDR2 YNFKEQ. The CDR3 contains 15 residues. With V trimmed by 1 base and J by 3 bases, 0 bases remained unmatched. CDR3 protein: CASSQGTSDTGELFF. Written as DNA, the CDR3 is TGTGCCAGCAGCCAAGGGACTAGCGACACCGGGGAGCTGTTTTTT.

The chain links TRBV2 to TRBJ2-7, with 7 bases lining up with TRBD1. Germline CDR1 reads SNHLY; CDR2 reads FYNNEI. CDR3 length: 13 amino acids. J gave up 7 bases and V 7 bases, and 10 bases lay outside the gene matches. The CDR3 region is CASNPGQLEEQYF. The CDR3 DNA reads TGTGCCAGCAACCCGGGACAGTTGGAAGAGCAGTACTTC.

This sequence joins TRBV7-2 and TRBJ1-2; perhaps TRBD1 as D (5 bases). V was cut by 6 bases and J by 0 bases, with 8 bases left in between. Germline V CDR1 and CDR2: SGHTA, FQGNSA. CDR3 size: 13 residues. The CDR3 protein is CASRGPANYGYTF. Here the CDR3 DNA reads TGTGCCAGCAGGGGACCAGCTAACTATGGCTACACCTTC.

This chain connects TRBV9 to TRBJ1-5, with D unresolved. V lost 5 bases, J lost 4 bases, and 16 bases lay in between. The CDR3 loop spans 15 amino acids. Looked up from germline, CDR1 is SGDLS and CDR2 is YYNGEE. CDR3 residues: CASSPARGINQPQHF. CDR3 bases: TGTGCCAGCAGTCCAGCCCGAGGAATTAATCAGCCCCAGCATTTT.

The chain recombines TRBV10-2 with TRBJ2-5; D is undetermined. CDR3 size: 13 residues. V dropped 6 bases and J dropped 1 base, with 9 bases sitting between them. Germline V gene data show CDR1 as WSHSY and CDR2 as SAAADI. This CDR3 is CASRGPPQETQYF. The DNA of the CDR3 is TGCGCCAGCAGAGGGCCTCCCCAAGAGACCCAGTACTTC.

This clone was seen a single time. The chain combines TRBV28 with TRBJ2-1; TRBD2 agrees at 7 bases. The J segment lost 0 bases and the V segment lost 3 bases, leaving 2 bases of the junction unmatched. The CDR3 extends over 15 amino acids. Per the germline V gene, CDR1 is MDHEN and CDR2 is SYDVKM. CDR3 in DNA: TGTGCCAGCAGTTTCGGGGGGTTCTCCTACAATGAGCAGTTCTTC. The encoded protein is CASSFGGFSYNEQFF.

This clone was counted once. The J gene is TRBJ2-2, the V gene TRBV7-6; D may match TRBD1 or TRBD2 (5 bases each). V lost 4 bases and J 6 bases, leaving 12 bases between the germline ends. The length of the CDR3 is 14 residues. In germline, CDR1 is SGHVS, CDR2 FNYEAQ. CDR3 nucleotides: TGTGCCAGCAGCTCCGGGACCGGGGCCGGGGAGCTGTTTTTT. Amino acid sequence: CASSSGTGAGELFF. The full variable domain, with the rest looked up from reference TRBV7-6 and TRBJ2-2, is GAGVSQSPRYKVTKRGQDVALRCDPISGHVSLYWYRQALGQGPEFLTYFNYEAQQDKSGLPNDRFSAERPEGSISTLTIQRTEQRDSAMYRCASSSGTGAGELFFGEGSRLTVL.

The chain couples TRBV18 to TRBJ2-5; D remains unclear. This CDR3 region has 15 residues. V lost 2 bases, J lost 7 bases, and 17 bases lay in between. Germline CDR1 is KGHSH and CDR2 is LQKENI. CDR3 bases: TGTGCCAGCTCACCAAGCCCTGAACTTAGTGGGACCCAGTACTTC. This translates into CASSPSPELSGTQYF.

The chain joins TRBV27 to TRBJ2-1, with 9 bases fitting TRBD2. This CDR3 has 15 amino acids. Germline V gives CDR1 MNHEY, CDR2 SMNVEV (reference sequence). The trim removed 5 bases at V and 8 bases at J, leaving 10 bases unmatched. The CDR3 spells CASSLAGFEFDEQFF. CDR3 sequence (DNA): TGTGCCAGCAGTCTAGCGGGGTTTGAGTTTGATGAGCAGTTCTTC.

This clone was counted a single time. The chain combines TRBV19 with TRBJ1-4, with 8 bases that match TRBD1. CDR3 size: 15 residues. Looked up from germline, CDR1 is LNHDA and CDR2 is SQIVND (reference sequence). With V trimmed by 5 bases and J by 8 bases, 10 bases remained unmatched. CDR3 amino acids: CASSPDRGPEEKLFF. Written as DNA, the CDR3 is TGTGCCAGTAGTCCCGACAGGGGACCTGAGGAAAAACTGTTTTTT.

J is TRBJ2-7 and V is TRBV6-6, with 7 bases lining up with TRBD2. The ends lost 7 bases at V and 1 base at J; junction bases unmatched: 4. Germline V CDR1 and CDR2: MNHNY, SVGAGI (reference sequence). The CDR3 consists of 13 residues. DNA of the CDR3: TGTGCCAGCACTAAGCGGGAATCCTACGAGCAGTACTTC. Translating it yields CASTKRESYEQYF.

This chain joins TRBV9 and TRBJ2-1; TRBD2 aligns across 8 bases. Looked up from germline, CDR1 is SGDLS and CDR2 is YYNGEE. This CDR3 has 17 residues. With 0 bases clipped from V and 7 bases from J, the junction kept 12 bases outside the gene matches. DNA for the CDR3: TGTGCCAGCAGCGTAGGATCCGGGGGACTAGGAAAAAATGAGCAGTTCTTC. Protein product: CASSVGSGGLGKNEQFF.

The chain has TRBV30 and TRBJ2-7, with 10 bases lining up with TRBD1. The junction had 8 bases not matched to a gene; V was cut back by 2 bases and J by 1 base. The CDR3 is made up of 16 amino acids. Germline V gives CDR1 GTSNPN, CDR2 SVGIG (reference sequence). CDR3 sequence reads: CAWSPGQGILSYEQYF. CDR3 nucleotides: TGTGCCTGGAGTCCGGGACAGGGGATTTTATCCTACGAGCAGTACTTC.

The chain uses TRBV11-2 and TRBJ1-5; D call uncertain. V dropped 5 bases and J dropped 6 bases, with 11 bases sitting between them. The CDR3 is 13 amino acids. From germline, CDR1 is SGHAT and CDR2 FQNNGV. The CDR3 DNA reads TGTGCCAGCAGCCCACTCGTCGGTCAGCCCCAGCATTTT. Its translation is CASSPLVGQPQHF. Filled out from reference TRBV11-2 and TRBJ1-5, the complete variable domain reads EAGVAQSPRYKIIEKRQSVAFWCNPISGHATLYWYQQILGQGPKLLIQFQNNGVVDDSQLPKDRFSAERLKGVDSTLKIQPAKLEDSAVYLCASSPLVGQPQHFGDGTRLSIL.

The chain carries TRBV15 and TRBJ2-7; weak D call: TRBD1 (5 bases). The CDR3 has 15 amino acids. The V end was cut by 4 bases, the J end by 4 bases, with 17 bases between. Germline lookup yields CDR1 LNHNV and CDR2 YYDKDF (reference sequence). CDR3 nucleotides: TGTGCCACCAGCACCGTACCAGGGTCTGGGTACGAGCAGTACTTC. Encoded protein: CATSTVPGSGYEQYF. The whole variable domain, filled in from reference TRBV15 and TRBJ2-7, reads DAMVIQNPRYQVTQFGKPVTLSCSQTLNHNVMYWYQQKSSQAPKLLFHYYDKDFNNEADTPDNFQSRRPNTSFCFLDIRSPGLGDTAMYLCATSTVPGSGYEQYFGPGTRLTVT.

The chain carries TRBV12-2 and TRBJ2-7. TRBV12-2 is designated a pseudogene. CDR3 length: 17 amino acids. The chain's CDR3 is CASRLEGGQGTSYEQYF. The DNA of the CDR3 is TGTGCAAGTCGCTTAGAGGGGGGACAAGGGACTTCCTACGAGCAGTACTTC.

The rearrangement links TRBV29-1 to TRBJ2-5, with TRBD1 matching over 9 bases. Per germline, CDR1 SQVTM and CDR2 ANQGSEA. CDR3 size: 14 residues. J lost 2 bases, V lost 4 bases, and 5 bases had no gene match. CDR3 in amino acids: CSVVETGGQETQYF. The CDR3 region has the DNA TGCAGCGTTGTTGAGACAGGGGGGCAAGAGACCCAGTACTTC.

CDR3 bases: TGTGCCTGGGTCCCTATGGCTAGCGGGGAGCAGTACTTC. Its translation is CAWVPMASGEQYF. This chain connects TRBV30 to TRBJ2-7; 8 bases line up with TRBD2. CDR3 length: 13 amino acids. Unmatched junction bases numbered 10, after V lost 5 bases and J lost 7 bases. The germline gives CDR1 GTSNPN, CDR2 SVGIG (reference sequence).

The V gene is TRBV9, the J gene TRBJ2-3, with D perhaps matching TRBD2 (6 bases). The CDR3 has 13 residues. The germline V gene has CDR1 SGDLS and CDR2 YYNGEE. With 7 bases removed from V and 2 bases from J, the gap between germline ends came to 11 bases. The CDR3 DNA reads as TGTGCCAGCGCGGGGACCAACACAGATACGCAGTATTTT. It yields the protein CASAGTNTDTQYF.

CDR3 in DNA: TGTGCCAGCAGCCAAGATCGTCCGGGAGGGGGCACAGATACGCAGTATTTT. This sequence encodes CASSQDRPGGGTDTQYF. The chain recombines TRBV14 with TRBJ2-3; 8 bases line up with TRBD2. There are 17 residues in the CDR3. The V gene's germline CDR1 is SGHDN and CDR2 FVKESK. Trimming took 0 bases from V and 1 from J; bases not matched to a gene: 6.

The chain is built from TRBV6-6 and TRBJ2-7; D is uncertain. The CDR3 has 14 residues. Germline CDR1 is MNHNY and CDR2 is SVGAGI (reference sequence). V was trimmed by 4 bases and J by 2 bases, leaving 12 bases between them. The CDR3 reads CASSSETATYEQYF. In DNA, the CDR3 is TGTGCCAGCAGTTCTGAGACTGCGACCTACGAGCAGTACTTC.

The J gene is TRBJ2-7, the V gene TRBV6-6; D remains ambiguous. Germline V gene data show CDR1 as MNHNY and CDR2 as SVGAGI (reference sequence). CDR3 size: 13 residues. V lost 5 bases and J 0 bases, leaving 8 bases between the germline ends. The CDR3 nucleotides are TGTGCCAGCAGTGACCGAAGCTCCTACGAGCAGTACTTC. This gives the protein CASSDRSSYEQYF.